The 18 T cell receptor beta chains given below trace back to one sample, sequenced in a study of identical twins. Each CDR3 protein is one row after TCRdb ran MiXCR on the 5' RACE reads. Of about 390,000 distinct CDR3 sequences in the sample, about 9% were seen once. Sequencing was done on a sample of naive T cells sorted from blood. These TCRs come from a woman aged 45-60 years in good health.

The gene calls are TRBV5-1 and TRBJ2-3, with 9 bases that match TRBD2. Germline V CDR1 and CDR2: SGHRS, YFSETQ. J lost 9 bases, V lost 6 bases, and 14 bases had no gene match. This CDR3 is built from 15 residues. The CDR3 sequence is CASNNPGLAAKTQYF. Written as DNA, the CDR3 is TGCGCCAGCAACAATCCGGGACTAGCAGCGAAGACGCAGTATTTT.

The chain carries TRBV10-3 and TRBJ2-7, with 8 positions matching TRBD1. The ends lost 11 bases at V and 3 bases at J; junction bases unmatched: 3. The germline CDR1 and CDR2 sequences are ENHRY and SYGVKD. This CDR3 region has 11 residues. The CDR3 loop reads CAGGTGYEQYV. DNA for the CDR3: TGTGCCGGGGGGACAGGCTACGAGCAGTACGTC.

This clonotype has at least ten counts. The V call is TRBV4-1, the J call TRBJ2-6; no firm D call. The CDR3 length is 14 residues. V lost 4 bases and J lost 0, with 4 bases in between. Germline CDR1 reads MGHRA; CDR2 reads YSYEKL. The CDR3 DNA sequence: TGCGCCAGCAGCCGTCTCTCTGGGGCCAACGTCCTGACTTTC. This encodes CASSRLSGANVLTF.

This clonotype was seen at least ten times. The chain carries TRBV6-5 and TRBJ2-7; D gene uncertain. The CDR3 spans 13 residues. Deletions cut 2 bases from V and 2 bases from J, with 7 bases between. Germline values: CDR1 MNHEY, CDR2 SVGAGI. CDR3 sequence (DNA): TGTGCCAGCAGTTACCAACAGACCTACGAGCAGTACTTC. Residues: CASSYQQTYEQYF.

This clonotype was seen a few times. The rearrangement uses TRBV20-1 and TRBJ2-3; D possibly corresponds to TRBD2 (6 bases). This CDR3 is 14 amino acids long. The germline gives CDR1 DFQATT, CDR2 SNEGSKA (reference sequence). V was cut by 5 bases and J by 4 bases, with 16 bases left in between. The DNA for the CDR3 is TGCAGTGCTTCTAGCGTTTCTTTCTCAGATACGCAGTATTTT. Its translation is CSASSVSFSDTQYF.

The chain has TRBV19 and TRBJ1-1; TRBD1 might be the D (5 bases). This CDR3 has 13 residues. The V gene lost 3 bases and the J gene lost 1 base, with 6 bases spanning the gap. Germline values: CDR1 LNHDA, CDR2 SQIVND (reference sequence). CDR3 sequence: CASSMGRNTEAFF. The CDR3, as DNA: TGTGCCAGTAGTATGGGGCGGAACACTGAAGCTTTCTTT.

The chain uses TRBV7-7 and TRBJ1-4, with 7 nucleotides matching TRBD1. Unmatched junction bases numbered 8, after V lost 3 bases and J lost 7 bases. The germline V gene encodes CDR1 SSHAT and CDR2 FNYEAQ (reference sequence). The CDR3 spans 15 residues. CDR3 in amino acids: CASSLGTAKSEKLFF. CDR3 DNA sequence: TGTGCCAGCAGCTTGGGGACAGCTAAAAGTGAAAAACTGTTTTTT.

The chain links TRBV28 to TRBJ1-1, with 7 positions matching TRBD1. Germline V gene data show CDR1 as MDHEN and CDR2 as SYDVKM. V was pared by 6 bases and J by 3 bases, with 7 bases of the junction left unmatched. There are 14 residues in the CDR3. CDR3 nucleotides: TGTGCCAGCAGACCCCCGGGACAGTACACTGAAGCTTTCTTT. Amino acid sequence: CASRPPGQYTEAFF.

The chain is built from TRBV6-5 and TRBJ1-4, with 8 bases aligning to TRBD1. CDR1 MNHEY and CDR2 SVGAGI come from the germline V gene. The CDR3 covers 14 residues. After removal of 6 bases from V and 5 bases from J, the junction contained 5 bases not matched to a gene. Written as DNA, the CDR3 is TGTGCCAGCAGGGGGACAGGCAGGAATGAAAAACTGTTTTTT. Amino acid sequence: CASRGTGRNEKLFF.

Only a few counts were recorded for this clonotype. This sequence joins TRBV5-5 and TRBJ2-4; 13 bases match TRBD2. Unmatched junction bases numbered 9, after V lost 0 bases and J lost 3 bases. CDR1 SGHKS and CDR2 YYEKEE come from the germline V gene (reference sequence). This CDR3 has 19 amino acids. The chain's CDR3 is CASSLAGLAGRRVKNIQYF. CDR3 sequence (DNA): TGTGCCAGCAGCTTGGCGGGACTAGCGGGGAGACGTGTCAAAAACATTCAGTACTTC.

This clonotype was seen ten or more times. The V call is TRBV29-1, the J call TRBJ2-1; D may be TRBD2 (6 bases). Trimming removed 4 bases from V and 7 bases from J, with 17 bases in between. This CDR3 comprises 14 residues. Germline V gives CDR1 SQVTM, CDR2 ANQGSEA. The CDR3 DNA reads TGCAGCGTTGTATTTCGGGAGCCCGGGAATGAGCAGTTCTTC. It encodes CSVVFREPGNEQFF.

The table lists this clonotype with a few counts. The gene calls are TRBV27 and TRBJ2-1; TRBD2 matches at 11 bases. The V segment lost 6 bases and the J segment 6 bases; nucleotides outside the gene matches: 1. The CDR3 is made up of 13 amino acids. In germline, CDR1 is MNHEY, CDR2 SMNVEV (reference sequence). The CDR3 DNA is TGTGCCAGCAGACTAGCGGGAGTCAATGAGCAGTTCTTC. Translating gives CASRLAGVNEQFF.

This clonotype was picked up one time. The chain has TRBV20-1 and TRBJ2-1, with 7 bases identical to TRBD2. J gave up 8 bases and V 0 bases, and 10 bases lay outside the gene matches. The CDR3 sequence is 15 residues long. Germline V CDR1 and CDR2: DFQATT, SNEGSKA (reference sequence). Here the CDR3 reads CSARDRGGSLDEQFF. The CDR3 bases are TGCAGTGCTAGAGATAGGGGCGGGAGCTTAGATGAGCAGTTCTTC.

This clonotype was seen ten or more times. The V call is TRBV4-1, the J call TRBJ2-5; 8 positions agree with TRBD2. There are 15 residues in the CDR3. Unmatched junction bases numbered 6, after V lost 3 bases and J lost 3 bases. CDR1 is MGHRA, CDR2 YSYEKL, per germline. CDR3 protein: CASSHPVAGKETQYF. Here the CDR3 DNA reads TGCGCCAGCAGCCATCCTGTAGCGGGAAAAGAGACCCAGTACTTC.

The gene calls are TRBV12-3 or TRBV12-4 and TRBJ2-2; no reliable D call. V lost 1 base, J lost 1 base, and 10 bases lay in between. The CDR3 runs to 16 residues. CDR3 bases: TGTGCCAGCAGTTTAGGAAGGGCGTTGAACACCGGGGAGCTGTTTTTT. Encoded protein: CASSLGRALNTGELFF.

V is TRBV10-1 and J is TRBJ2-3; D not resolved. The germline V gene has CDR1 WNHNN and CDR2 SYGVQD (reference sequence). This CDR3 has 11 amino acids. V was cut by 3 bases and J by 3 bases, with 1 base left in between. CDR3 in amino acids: CASSETDTQYF. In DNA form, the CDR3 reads TGCGCCAGCAGTGAAACAGATACGCAGTATTTT.

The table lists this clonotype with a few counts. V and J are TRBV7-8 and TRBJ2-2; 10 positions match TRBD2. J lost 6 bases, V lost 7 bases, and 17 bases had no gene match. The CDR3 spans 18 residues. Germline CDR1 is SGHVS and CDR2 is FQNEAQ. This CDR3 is CASMKTLAGNIGAGELFF. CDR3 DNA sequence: TGTGCCAGCATGAAAACACTAGCGGGAAACATTGGGGCCGGGGAGCTGTTTTTT.

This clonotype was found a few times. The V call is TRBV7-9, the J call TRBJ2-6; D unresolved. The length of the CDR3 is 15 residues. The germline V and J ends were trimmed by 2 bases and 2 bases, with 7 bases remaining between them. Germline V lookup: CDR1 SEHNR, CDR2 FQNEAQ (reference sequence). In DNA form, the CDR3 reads TGTGCCAGCAGCTTAAGGAGCACTGGGGCCAACGTCCTGACTTTC. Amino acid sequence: CASSLRSTGANVLTF.